The present entry profiles one TCR beta chain with its context. What this receptor recognizes is not known. Base qualities are missing; no much larger clone stands one base away. Sequencing instrument: Illumina NovaSeq 6000. cDNA libraries for TCRalpha and TCRbeta were prepared by 5'RACE using constant-segment primers, with sample barcodes and unique molecular identifiers added. RNA was extracted from every sample with Trizol reagent. Library amplification was performed in two PCR steps, and a second sample barcode and Illumina TruSeq adapters were introduced in the second step. Libraries were sequenced on an Illumina NovaSeq with 2 x 150 bp paired-end reads. The authors' analysis ran thus. The reads were demultiplexed and collapsed into UMI-guided consensus sequences using migec v1.2.7. Using mixcr v2.1.11, UMI consensuses were aligned to TRA and TRB V and J templates and then assembled into clonotypes. Expanded or contracted clonotypes were those called significant by both edgeR and NoisET, with noise models trained on biological replicates. For edgeR calls, the thresholds were a false discovery rate-adjusted p below 0.01 and a log2 fold-change of 1. As an exploratory analysis of dynamics, max-normalized trajectories of the 1000 most abundant clonotypes were examined by PCA with hierarchical clustering. Each responding clone was given a CD4 or CD8 phenotype based on the CD4+ and CD8+ repertoires, which had been sequenced separately. In-frame beta chains were kept once TCRdb had trimmed the public reads at Q25 with fastp and called clones with MiXCR. Entries are consolidated by CDR3 protein sequence, retaining the most common genes and DNA. TCRdb, rather than the study authors, made the V and J calls. A total of roughly 280,000 distinct CDR3 sequences appear in this sample, about 16% of them only once. The ten largest make up around a fifth of the sample.

This entry comes from a study of T-cell memory formation after mild COVID-19 (dated by TCRdb to about 2021). For context, the study as a whole: TCR sequence clusters from the two donors were largely donor specific. The cohort comprised two young, previously healthy adult volunteers, one female and one male. Longitudinal TCRalpha and TCRbeta repertoire sequencing tracked T-cell clones expanding and contracting after mild COVID-19 in two donors. Beyond this particular receptor, the publication reports: Some responding clones were detected in pre-infection memory, which suggested that pre-existing cross-reactive memory T cells had joined the SARS-CoV-2 response. Contracting CD4+ clones turned up mainly in the CM and EM memory subsets, whereas EMRA was where CD8+ clones were enriched. Whether the second-wave clones peaking on day 37 were SARS-CoV-2 specific was not confirmed. Only a couple of mild cases were covered in the study, and larger cohorts including severe cases with pre-infection samples were considered necessary. Clones that contracted from day 15 to 85 showed balanced CD4/CD8 phenotypes, whereas a second wave of clones that expanded from day 15 to 37 leaned towards CD4+.

Ficoll-Paque density gradient centrifugation was used to isolate PBMCs. Sample: PBMCs or a T cell subset sorted from them (not recorded which). This sequence originates from a man aged 18-30 years who had mild COVID-19 (a few samples of this study predate the infection). The sample titles of this study are shuffled in the database, so cell type and time point are left out; the donor was told from shared clones.

The CDR3 protein is CASSLGRGSESQYF. The DNA is as follows: TGCGCCAGCAGCTTGGGTCGGGGCAGCGAGTCCCAGTACTTC. The sequence joins TRBV5-1 to TRBJ2-5; the D element might be TRBD1 or TRBD2, as each aligns at 5 bases. The CDR3 covers 14 residues, taking in both the cysteine and the phenylalanine. CDR3 DNA only is kept here, 42 bases in frame from base 1. CDR1 and CDR2 (SGHRS, YFSETQ) derive from the germline V gene. V sheds 0 bases and J sheds 9 bases, leaving 15 bases between their ends.